The 12 T cell receptor beta chains presented below share a single source sample, sequenced in a study of neurological immune-mediated disorders. TCRdb used MiXCR to reprocess the 5' RACE reads, holding one entry per CDR3 protein. The data contain approximately 50,000 distinct CDR3 sequences, about 3.7% of them singletons. The source material was PBMCs. These receptors were obtained from a man aged 55 to 69 with multiple sclerosis.

This clonotype was detected a few times. J is TRBJ2-5 and V is TRBV20-1; D remains unclear. This CDR3 has 11 amino acids. V was cut by 3 bases and J by 11 bases, with 13 bases left in between. Germline loops: CDR1 DFQATT, CDR2 SNEGSKA (reference sequence). The CDR3 DNA reads TGCAGTGCTAGCGGCTTTGAATGGCAGTACTTC. Protein product: CSASGFEWQYF.

This clonotype was counted ten times or more. This chain links TRBV12-3 or TRBV12-4 with TRBJ1-2; D remains ambiguous. With 3 bases removed from V and 4 bases from J, the gap between germline ends came to 12 bases. The CDR3 consists of 14 residues. The DNA for the CDR3 is TGTGCCAGCAGTTTGCGGGGTGAAATCTATGGCTACACCTTC. This encodes CASSLRGEIYGYTF.

This clonotype was recorded a few times. A read error may be the cause here, since a much bigger clone is one base away. The chain carries TRBV5-1 and TRBJ1-1, with D hard to call. Germline V gives CDR1 SGHRS, CDR2 YFSETQ. The CDR3 loop spans 14 amino acids. Trimming took off 1 base at V and 0 bases at J, with 7 bases between the two ends. The CDR3 sequence: CASSLRTLNTEAFF. In DNA, the CDR3 is TGCGCCAGCAGCTTGAGGACCCTGAACACTGAAGCTTTCTTT.

This clonotype was counted ten times or more. This chain connects TRBV7-9 to TRBJ2-5, with 8 bases that match TRBD1. The V and J ends lost 5 bases and 4 bases, in that order; junction bases with no gene match: 9. The CDR3 runs to 15 residues. CDR1 SEHNR and CDR2 FQNEAQ come from the germline V gene (reference sequence). The CDR3 loop is CASSPDRAGGETQYF. CDR3 DNA: TGTGCCAGCAGCCCGGACAGGGCCGGTGGAGAGACCCAGTACTTC.

This clonotype was detected ten times or more. This sequence joins TRBV20-1 and TRBJ2-3, with D perhaps TRBD2 (6 bases). The V end was cut by 3 bases, the J end by 2 bases, with 12 bases between. The CDR3 is 14 residues long. Germline V gene data show CDR1 as DFQATT and CDR2 as SNEGSKA (reference sequence). CDR3 in DNA: TGCAGTGCTAGTGATAGCGGTACCACAGATACGCAGTATTTT. It yields the protein CSASDSGTTDTQYF.

The rearrangement links TRBV20-1 to TRBJ2-1, with 8 positions matching TRBD2. Germline V CDR1 and CDR2: DFQATT, SNEGSKA (reference sequence). Trimming cost V 3 bases and J 8 bases; bases outside gene matches: 6. The CDR3 totals 13 residues. CDR3 DNA sequence: TGCAGTGCTAGTGGGACTAGTATCGATGAGCAGTTCTTC. Encoded protein: CSASGTSIDEQFF.

The chain employs TRBV10-1 and TRBJ2-1; 10 positions agree with TRBD1. Germline-derived CDR1 and CDR2 are WNHNN and SYGVQD (reference sequence). Trimming at V came to 5 bases and at J to 6 bases, leaving 4 bases not matched to a gene. The CDR3 runs to 14 residues. In DNA form, the CDR3 reads TGCGCCAGCAGTACGGGGACAGGGGTCAATGAGCAGTTCTTC. Its protein is CASSTGTGVNEQFF.

The table lists this clonotype with a few counts. V and J are TRBV20-1 and TRBJ1-5, with D perhaps TRBD1 (6 bases). CDR1 and CDR2 (germline): DFQATT, SNEGSKA (reference sequence). This CDR3 region has 16 residues. V dropped 3 bases and J dropped 7 bases, with 22 bases sitting between them. The CDR3 DNA follows: TGCAGTGCTAGCGGATTCCTGGGGGCAAAGGGGCAGCCCCAGCATTTT. This gives the protein CSASGFLGAKGQPQHF.

This clonotype was detected a few times. V is TRBV10-2 and J is TRBJ1-1; weak D call: TRBD1 (5 bases). Trimming stripped 2 bases from V and 6 bases from J, with 16 bases between. Germline-derived CDR1 and CDR2 are WSHSY and SAAADI. This CDR3 region has 15 residues. CDR3: CASSEGAAAGAEAFF. The CDR3, as DNA: TGCGCCAGCAGTGAGGGGGCAGCCGCGGGGGCTGAAGCTTTCTTT.

In this sample, this clonotype turned up many times. This chain connects TRBV3-1 to TRBJ2-1; either TRBD1 or TRBD2 may fit D (6 bases each). Germline loops: CDR1 LGHDT, CDR2 YNNKEL (reference sequence). V lost 0 bases to trimming and J lost 7 bases, with 13 bases between them. The CDR3 covers 15 residues. The CDR3 region is CASSQDVGGRNEQFF. CDR3 bases: TGTGCCAGCAGCCAAGATGTGGGGGGCCGGAATGAGCAGTTCTTC.

This clonotype was recorded at least ten times. The chain links TRBV7-6 to TRBJ2-7; no firm D call. V was clipped by 1 base and J by 5 bases, with 12 bases between them. The CDR3 is 14 amino acids. Germline CDR1 and CDR2: SGHVS and FNYEAQ. The CDR3: CASSLGGWADEQYF. CDR3 coding DNA: TGTGCCAGCAGCTTAGGCGGTTGGGCGGACGAGCAGTACTTC.

The rearrangement links TRBV4-1 to TRBJ2-5; D uncertain. The length of the CDR3 is 14 residues. Per germline, CDR1 MGHRA and CDR2 YSYEKL. Trimming stripped 0 bases from V and 5 bases from J, with 10 bases between. The CDR3 region is CASSQDDDRETQYF. CDR3 DNA sequence: TGCGCCAGCAGCCAAGATGACGACCGGGAGACCCAGTACTTC.